Listed here is a single T cell receptor (beta chain). Libraries were prepared by immunoSEQ multiplex PCR; TCRdb keeps only in-frame clonotypes and omits some of them. The sample consists of 95,000 to 100,000 clones, less than 85% of them appearing once. These data belong to a study of blood T cell repertoires in COVID-19. Sequenced material: peripheral blood. This receptor was taken from a woman over 75 with active or convalescent COVID-19.

Written as DNA, the CDR3 is TGTGCCAGCAGTTTAACTGCAAAGAACACTGAAGCTTTCTTT. Protein product: CASSLTAKNTEAFF. The V gene is TRBV28, the J gene TRBJ1-1; D uncertain. V lost 2 bases, J lost 1 base, and 8 bases lay in between. The CDR3 is made up of 14 amino acids. Germline lookup yields CDR1 MDHEN and CDR2 SYDVKM.